The 31 T cell receptor beta chains below all came from one sample that was sequenced in a study of blood T cells in healthy people across ages. Together with a sample-barcoded 5' primer, a J-beta primer mix was included in a second PCR lasting roughly 6 to 12 cycles. TCRdb re-called the 5' RACE reads through MiXCR, storing one row per CDR3 protein. The profile covers about 2 million distinct CDR3 sequences, with around 50% appearing a single time and roughly 2.1% taken by the ten largest. The sequenced sample was blood. These receptors originate from a woman aged 40 to 50 in good health.

The chain has TRBV7-6 and TRBJ2-1; D uncertain. V lost 3 bases and J 6 bases, leaving 9 bases between the germline ends. Germline V gene data show CDR1 as SGHVS and CDR2 as FNYEAQ. The CDR3 spans 13 residues. In nucleotides, the CDR3 is TGTGCCAGCAGCTTCAGATTGCCCAATGAGCAGTTCTTC. Amino acid sequence: CASSFRLPNEQFF.

The J gene is TRBJ2-5, the V gene TRBV14, with D unresolved. Germline CDR1 and CDR2: SGHDN and FVKESK. The length of the CDR3 is 15 residues. V was pared by 3 bases and J by 3 bases, with 14 bases between. Here the CDR3 reads CASSHDGLTKETQYF. CDR3 sequence (DNA): TGTGCCAGCAGCCATGACGGTCTAACCAAAGAGACCCAGTACTTC. Filled out from reference TRBV14 and TRBJ2-5, the complete variable domain reads EAGVTQFPSHSVIEKGQTVTLRCDPISGHDNLYWYRRVMGKEIKFLLHFVKESKQDESGMPNNRFLAERTGGTYSTLKVQPAELEDSGVYFCASSHDGLTKETQYFGPGTRLLVL.

The rearrangement uses TRBV27 and TRBJ2-1; D is possibly TRBD2 (5 bases). Germline CDR1 and CDR2: MNHEY and SMNVEV (reference sequence). There are 15 residues in the CDR3. V was shortened by 7 bases and J by 5 bases, with 18 bases between the two germline ends. CDR3 DNA sequence: TGTGCCAGCACCGGGTCAGGCGGGCTAAACAATGAGCAGTTCTTC. Translation: CASTGSGGLNNEQFF.

The CDR3 reads CASSRSGGSVWEKLFF. The CDR3 nucleotides read TGTGCCAGCAGCCGGAGCGGGGGGTCGGTCTGGGAAAAACTGTTTTTT. The gene calls are TRBV6-6 and TRBJ1-4; the D gene is possibly TRBD1 (5 bases). CDR3 length equals 16 residues. V lost 6 bases and J 8 bases, leaving 22 bases between the germline ends. CDR1 MNHNY and CDR2 SVGAGI come from the germline V gene (reference sequence).

This clonotype was observed a few times. This chain joins TRBV20-1 and TRBJ1-2; 10 nucleotides match TRBD1. Germline V gene data show CDR1 as DFQATT and CDR2 as SNEGSKA (reference sequence). Trimming took 1 base from V and 6 from J; bases not matched to a gene: 2. The CDR3 runs 13 residues. CDR3 region: CSARVGTGDGYTF. In DNA, the CDR3 is TGCAGTGCTAGAGTAGGGACAGGGGATGGCTACACCTTC.

V and J are TRBV18 and TRBJ1-5; D gene ambiguous. The germline V gene has CDR1 KGHSH and CDR2 LQKENI. Trimming took 3 bases from V and 7 from J, leaving 10 bases between them. CDR3 length: 13 residues. CDR3 nucleotides: TGTGCCAGCTCACCTTTCCCCGGCCAGCCCCAGCATTTT. This translates into CASSPFPGQPQHF.

This clonotype was found a few times. CDR3 region: CASSLGDRVGNEQFF. CDR3 nucleotide sequence: TGCGCCAGCAGCTTGGGGGACAGGGTAGGAAATGAGCAGTTCTTC. This chain links TRBV5-1 with TRBJ2-1; 9 nucleotides agree with TRBD1. CDR3 size: 15 residues. The germline gives CDR1 SGHRS, CDR2 YFSETQ. Germline trimming cut 0 bases from V and 7 bases from J; bases unmatched to any gene: 5.

The V call is TRBV29-1, the J call TRBJ2-7, with D unresolved. V was trimmed by 0 bases and J by 0 bases, leaving 12 bases between them. Germline V gives CDR1 SQVTM, CDR2 ANQGSEA. The CDR3 is made up of 15 amino acids. The chain's CDR3 is CSVEDRNLSSYEQYF. DNA for the CDR3: TGCAGCGTTGAAGATCGAAACCTGAGCTCCTACGAGCAGTACTTC.

Notes on this clonotype: One end of the junction fails to match germline, which may point to a read error. The chain carries TRBV12-3 or TRBV12-4 and TRBJ2-3; TRBD2 aligns across 11 bases. The CDR3 is 17 residues long. The CDR3 reads CASSLAGGTSSTDTQYF. The CDR3 DNA is TGTGCCAGCAGTCTAGCGGGGGGCACCTCTAGCACAGATACGCAGTATTTT.

This clonotype has a count of ten or more. This chain connects TRBV12-3 or TRBV12-4 to TRBJ2-7; D possibly corresponds to TRBD1 (5 bases). The CDR3 is made up of 13 amino acids. Trimming took 6 bases from V and 4 from J, leaving 13 bases between them. The chain's CDR3 is CASSLTQGYEQYF. The CDR3 bases are TGTGCCAGCAGCCTCACCCAGGGTTACGAGCAGTACTTC.

A note on this clonotype: The CDR3 carries no conserved terminal phenylalanine or tryptophan, so it likely arises from a read error. The chain recombines TRBV20-1 with TRBJ2-4; D is possibly TRBD2 (6 bases). Germline CDR1 DFQATT, CDR2 SNEGSKA (reference sequence). This CDR3 is 12 amino acids long. The CDR3: CSTGGTKNSQYS. The DNA of the CDR3 is TGCAGTACTGGGGGGACCAAAAACAGTCAGTACTCC.

In DNA form, the CDR3 reads TGTGCCAGCTCACCGGGGGCTAGCGGGCTCTACAATGAGCAGTTCTTC. Translation gives CASSPGASGLYNEQFF. This chain connects TRBV18 to TRBJ2-1, with TRBD2 matching over 8 bases. CDR3 size: 16 residues. Germline assignment: CDR1 KGHSH and CDR2 LQKENI. The V and J ends lost 3 bases and 3 bases, in that order; junction bases with no gene match: 7. Combining the CDR3 with reference TRBV18 and TRBJ2-1 gives the whole variable domain NAGVMQNPRHLVRRRGQEARLRCSPMKGHSHVYWYRQLPEEGLKFMVYLQKENIIDESGMPKERFSAEFPKEGPSILRIQQVVRGDSAAYFCASSPGASGLYNEQFFGPGTRLTVL.

The chain links TRBV9 to TRBJ2-3, with 7 bases fitting TRBD1. Germline V gives CDR1 SGDLS, CDR2 YYNGEE. The CDR3 is 14 residues long. V lost 2 bases, J lost 6 bases, and 6 bases stayed unmatched. CDR3 DNA: TGTGCCAGCAGCGTTACAGGGGAGATGGATACGCAGTATTTT. Its protein is CASSVTGEMDTQYF.

Of note for this clonotype: At one of its ends the junction is not consistent with the germline gene, which may arise from a read error. The rearrangement links TRBV3-1 to TRBJ2-5; possibly TRBD1 or TRBD2 for D (6 bases each). The CDR3 totals 16 residues. Germline CDR1 and CDR2: LGHDT and YNNKEL (reference sequence). CDR3 region: CASSQGGTSKGETQYF. In DNA form, the CDR3 reads TGTGCCAGCAGTCAAGGAGGGACATCTAAGGGGGAGACCCAGTACTTC.

The chain employs TRBV19 and TRBJ2-6; 7 nucleotides line up with TRBD1. CDR1 is LNHDA, CDR2 SQIVND, per germline (reference sequence). Trimming at V came to 3 bases and at J to 1 base, leaving 3 bases not matched to a gene. The CDR3 covers 16 residues. CDR3 DNA: TGTGCCAGTAGTATGCAGACAGGGTCTGGGGCCAACGTCCTGACTTTC. Translation: CASSMQTGSGANVLTF. The full variable domain, completed using reference TRBV19 and TRBJ2-6, is DGGITQSPKYLFRKEGQNVTLSCEQNLNHDAMYWYRQDPGQGLRLIYYSQIVNDFQKGDIAEGYSVSREKKESFPLTVTSAQKNPTAFYLCASSMQTGSGANVLTFGAGSRLTVL.

This clonotype has only a few counts. The J gene is TRBJ2-3, the V gene TRBV6-5, with D possibly TRBD2 on 7 matching bases. The CDR3 extends over 15 amino acids. Germline values: CDR1 MNHEY, CDR2 SVGAGI. The V and J ends lost 8 bases and 3 bases respectively, with 18 bases between them. The CDR3 nucleotides read TGTGCCAGCGGGTTAGGGGGGGCTTTAACAGATACGCAGTATTTT. Protein sequence: CASGLGGALTDTQYF.

The table lists this clonotype with a count of one. CDR3 in amino acids: CASSQGEIRNLMVGEKLFF. CDR3 DNA: TGCGCCAGCAGCCAAGGGGAAATTCGAAACCTGATGGTAGGAGAAAAACTGTTTTTT. V gene TRBV4-3 combines with J gene TRBJ1-4; D gene unclear. V lost 1 base, J lost 8 bases, and 26 bases lay in between. CDR3 length: 19 amino acids. Germline lookup yields CDR1 LGHNA and CDR2 YSLEER.

This clonotype was recorded at least ten times. V and J are TRBV20-1 and TRBJ2-4, with TRBD2 as a possible D gene (6 bases). Trimming left V 0 bases short and J 0 bases short, with 15 bases between. This CDR3 is 17 amino acids long. CDR1 is DFQATT, CDR2 SNEGSKA, per germline (reference sequence). The CDR3: CSARDMRRALAKNIQYF. CDR3 nucleotides: TGCAGTGCTAGAGATATGCGGAGGGCTCTAGCCAAAAACATTCAGTACTTC.

This sequence joins TRBV4-3 and TRBJ2-5; no reliable D call. Germline V lookup: CDR1 LGHNA, CDR2 YSLEER. Trimming took off 0 bases at V and 2 bases at J, with 10 bases between the two ends. The CDR3 has 15 residues. In DNA, the CDR3 is TGCGCCAGCAGCCAAGACCCGTATAGGCAAGAGACCCAGTACTTC. Translation: CASSQDPYRQETQYF.

This sequence joins TRBV20-1 and TRBJ2-1; 14 bases are shared with TRBD2. CDR1 is DFQATT and CDR2 is SNEGSKA in the germline V gene (reference sequence). Trimming removed 0 bases from V and 6 bases from J; junction bases left unmatched: 1. CDR3 size: 15 residues. The CDR3 bases are TGCAGTGCTAGAGATGGGACTAGCGGGAGCAATGAGCAGTTCTTC. This gives the protein CSARDGTSGSNEQFF.

The CDR3 reads CSVSTGTTDTQYF. In DNA, the CDR3 is TGCAGCGTGAGTACAGGGACCACAGATACGCAGTATTTT. The chain links TRBV29-1 to TRBJ2-3; tentative D call: TRBD1 (6 bases). The CDR3 has 13 residues. V was shortened by 6 bases and J by 2 bases, with 12 bases between the two germline ends. Germline CDR1 reads SQVTM; CDR2 reads ANQGSEA.

This clonotype appeared once. The chain employs TRBV15 and TRBJ2-3; no clear D. The CDR3 is 16 residues long. V was shortened by 2 bases and J by 1 base, with 13 bases between the two germline ends. Germline lookup yields CDR1 LNHNV and CDR2 YYDKDF (reference sequence). CDR3 coding DNA: TGTGCCACCAGCAGATTCCCCCAAAACGGCACAGATACGCAGTATTTT. Translating gives CATSRFPQNGTDTQYF. The variable domain in full, with the rest retrieved from reference TRBV15 and TRBJ2-3, is DAMVIQNPRYQVTQFGKPVTLSCSQTLNHNVMYWYQQKSSQAPKLLFHYYDKDFNNEADTPDNFQSRRPNTSFCFLDIRSPGLGDTAMYLCATSRFPQNGTDTQYFGPGTRLTVL.

The chain joins TRBV2 to TRBJ2-7; D tentatively reads TRBD1 or TRBD2 (5 bases each). The CDR3 loop spans 13 amino acids. The V gene lost 7 bases and the J gene lost 3 bases, with 13 bases spanning the gap. Germline V lookup: CDR1 SNHLY, CDR2 FYNNEI. DNA of the CDR3: TGTGCCAGCACCCGGGGCCCGCTCTACGAGCAGTACTTC. Protein: CASTRGPLYEQYF.

This clonotype has just a few counts. The chain couples TRBV7-2 to TRBJ2-7; D remains unclear. Germline V CDR1 and CDR2: SGHTA, FQGNSA. The CDR3 runs 15 residues. The V end was cut by 1 base, the J end by 2 bases, with 12 bases between. CDR3 protein: CASSLDSTNAYEQYF. In DNA form, the CDR3 reads TGTGCCAGCAGCTTAGACAGTACGAACGCCTACGAGCAGTACTTC.

V is TRBV9 and J is TRBJ1-2; possible D gene TRBD1, 6 bases. V lost 3 bases and J 5 bases, leaving 17 bases between the germline ends. Germline V gene data show CDR1 as SGDLS and CDR2 as YYNGEE. This CDR3 comprises 15 residues. The CDR3 loop reads CASSASPGAQYGYTF. DNA for the CDR3: TGTGCCAGCAGCGCTTCTCCGGGGGCACAATATGGCTACACCTTC.

The chain links TRBV2 to TRBJ2-7, with TRBD1 as a possible D gene (5 bases). This CDR3 spans 13 amino acids. V lost 6 bases, J lost 5 bases, and 14 bases lay in between. Germline CDR1 is SNHLY and CDR2 is FYNNEI. DNA of the CDR3: TGTGCCAGCAGGGCTGACAGTCACCACGAGCAGTACTTC. It translates to CASRADSHHEQYF.

On this clonotype itself: At one end, the junction sequence differs from germline, possibly due to a read error. The chain joins TRBV6-6 to TRBJ2-1; 8 bases line up with TRBD2. CDR1 is MNHNY and CDR2 is SVGAGI in the germline V gene (reference sequence). This CDR3 region has 14 residues. In nucleotides, the CDR3 is TGTGCCAGCAGCGGACTAGCAAGTACCAATAAGCAGTTCTTC. It yields the protein CASSGLASTNKQFF.

This clonotype has a handful of counts. This chain connects TRBV7-9 to TRBJ2-4; 7 nucleotides align to TRBD1. CDR1 SEHNR and CDR2 FQNEAQ come from the germline V gene (reference sequence). J lost 0 bases, V lost 1 base, and 6 bases had no gene match. There are 17 residues in the CDR3. The CDR3 nucleotides read TGTGCCAGCAGCTTAGACCTTACAGGGGTAGCCAAAAACATTCAGTACTTC. Translating it yields CASSLDLTGVAKNIQYF.

The table lists this clonotype with a few counts. This chain uses TRBV12-3 or TRBV12-4 with TRBJ2-4, with D possibly matching TRBD1 (5 bases). The CDR3 sequence is 17 residues long. Trimming left V 3 bases short and J 0 bases short, with 15 bases between. DNA of the CDR3: TGTGCCAGCAGTTTCCCAATCCGACAGCTAGCCAAAAACATTCAGTACTTC. As protein: CASSFPIRQLAKNIQYF.

This clonotype was found once. The rearrangement links TRBV6-5 to TRBJ1-5; a possible D gene is TRBD1 (5 bases). Germline V gene data show CDR1 as MNHEY and CDR2 as SVGAGI. V lost 5 bases to trimming and J lost 3 bases, with 11 bases between them. The CDR3 covers 14 residues. Here the CDR3 DNA reads TGTGCCAGCAGTCAACAGGCTTACAATCAGCCCCAGCATTTT. The encoded protein is CASSQQAYNQPQHF.

The chain combines TRBV6-5 with TRBJ2-7; TRBD1 matches 7 bases. Germline CDR1 MNHEY, CDR2 SVGAGI. This CDR3 region has 13 residues. The J segment lost 4 bases and the V segment lost 6 bases, leaving 6 bases of the junction unmatched. In DNA form, the CDR3 reads TGTGCCAGCAGCGACAGGGTAGGTTACGAGCAGTACTTC. This codes for CASSDRVGYEQYF.